This T cell receptor (beta chain) comes out of a study of CD8 T cells in ankylosing spondylitis. The TCR beta libraries were generated through quantitative 5'-RACE incorporating molecular barcodes. TCRdb itself ran the 5' RACE reads through MiXCR, one entry per CDR3 protein. The data hold roughly 440,000 distinct CDR3 sequences, with 17% observed a single time. Study-level points and caveats: Reports say disease-linked clones showed up significantly more in matched ankylosing spondylitis synovial fluid. Blood of patients with ankylosing spondylitis appeared to be characterized by a TCR beta motif of eight highly homologous variants. Several of the motif variants were reported before in synovial fluid and blood from reactive arthritis.

V shed 1 base and J shed 6 bases, with 16 bases lying between them. The germline V gene has CDR1 SEHNR and CDR2 FQNEAQ (reference sequence). The CDR3 has 16 residues. This clonotype has just a few counts. Its antigen remains unknown. The TCR was taken from a male donor with ankylosing spondylitis. The sequenced material came from blood, either unsorted or a sorted T cell fraction (not recorded which). The chain has TRBV7-9 and TRBJ2-1; perhaps D is TRBD1 or TRBD2 (5 bases each). For the CDR3, the DNA is TGTGCCAGCAGCTTAGGGTGGGACCCGGGTATCAATGAGCAGTTCTTC. Translating gives CASSLGWDPGINEQFF. Looking up the rest from reference TRBV7-9 and TRBJ2-1 gives the full variable domain: DTGVSQNPRHKITKRGQNVTFRCDPISEHNRLYWYRQTLGQGPEFLTYFQNEAQLEKSRLLSDRFSAERPKGSFSTLEIQRTEQGDSAMYLCASSLGWDPGINEQFFGPGTRLTVL.